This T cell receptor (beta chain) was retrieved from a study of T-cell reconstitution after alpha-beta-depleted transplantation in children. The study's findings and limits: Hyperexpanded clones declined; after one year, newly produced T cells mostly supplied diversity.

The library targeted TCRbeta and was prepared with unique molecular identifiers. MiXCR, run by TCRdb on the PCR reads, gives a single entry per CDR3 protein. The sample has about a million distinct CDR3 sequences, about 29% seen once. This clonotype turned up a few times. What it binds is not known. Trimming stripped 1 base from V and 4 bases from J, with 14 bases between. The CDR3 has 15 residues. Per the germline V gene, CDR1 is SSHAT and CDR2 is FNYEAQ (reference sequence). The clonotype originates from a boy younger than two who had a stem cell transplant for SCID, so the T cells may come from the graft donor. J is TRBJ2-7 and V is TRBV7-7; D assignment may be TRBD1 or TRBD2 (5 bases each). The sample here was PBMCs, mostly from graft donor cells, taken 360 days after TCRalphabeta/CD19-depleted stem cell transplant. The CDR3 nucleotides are TGTGCCAGCAGCTTAGAGCCGGGGCGAGGGTACGAGCAGTACTTC. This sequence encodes CASSLEPGRGYEQYF.